These 30 T cell receptor beta chains originate from one sample sequenced in a study of blood T cell repertoires in COVID-19. Sequenced by immunoSEQ multiplex PCR; TCRdb stores in-frame clones only, minus some. The sample has approximately 280,000 clones, over 75% seen once. Sequences were obtained from peripheral blood. The receptors stem from a man aged 18 to 29 with active or convalescent COVID-19.

This clone was picked up one time. V gene TRBV18 combines with J gene TRBJ1-2, with 9 bases fitting TRBD1. CDR3 size: 14 residues. The germline V gene encodes CDR1 KGHSH and CDR2 LQKENI. V was pared by 6 bases and J by 3 bases, with 5 bases of the junction left unmatched. Written as DNA, the CDR3 is TGTGCCAGCTCCTTGACAGGGGGACACTATGGCTACACCTTC. Translated: CASSLTGGHYGYTF. Supplemented by reference TRBV18 and TRBJ1-2, the full variable domain reads NAGVMQNPRHLVRRRGQEARLRCSPMKGHSHVYWYRQLPEEGLKFMVYLQKENIIDESGMPKERFSAEFPKEGPSILRIQQVVRGDSAAYFCASSLTGGHYGYTFGSGTRLTVV.

The CDR3: CASLRQGMGGELFF. The CDR3 DNA sequence: TGTGCCAGCCTGCGACAGGGGATGGGCGGGGAGCTGTTTTTT. The chain recombines TRBV6-5 with TRBJ2-2, with 8 positions matching TRBD1. The CDR3 sequence is 14 residues long. Per germline, CDR1 MNHEY and CDR2 SVGAGI. Trimming at V came to 8 bases and at J to 7 bases, leaving 9 bases not matched to a gene.

This clone was observed a few times. The chain links TRBV3-1 (or the pseudogene TRBV3-2) to TRBJ1-2; D is undetermined. CDR3 length: 14 residues. V was shortened by 2 bases and J by 2 bases, with 9 bases between the two germline ends. In germline, CDR1 is LGHDT, CDR2 YNNKEL (reference sequence). CDR3 loop: CASSQLAANYGYTF. The CDR3 DNA reads TGTGCCAGCAGCCAATTGGCGGCCAACTATGGCTACACCTTC.

The chain joins TRBV7-8 to TRBJ2-1; 8 bases match TRBD2. CDR3 length: 13 residues. CDR1 and CDR2 from the germline V gene are SGHVS and FQNEAQ. J lost 8 bases, V lost 5 bases, and 5 bases had no gene match. The CDR3 nucleotides are TGTGCCAGCAGCCGGGGGGGAGGGGATGAGCAGTTCTTC. Its protein product is CASSRGGGDEQFF.

The genes are TRBV7-3 and TRBJ1-1; D unresolved. The CDR3 is 15 residues long. Germline-derived CDR1 and CDR2 are SGHTA and FQGTGA. V was trimmed by 0 bases and J by 1 base, leaving 9 bases between them. CDR3 bases: TGTGCCAGCAGCTTAACGGGAGAAGGGAACACTGAAGCTTTCTTT. This encodes CASSLTGEGNTEAFF.

On this clone: At one of its ends the junction is not consistent with the germline gene, which may arise from a read error. V and J are TRBV20-1 and TRBJ2-7; 10 bases match TRBD1. Germline CDR1 is DFQATT and CDR2 is SNEGSKA (reference sequence). The CDR3 has 11 amino acids. This CDR3 reads CSAERQGANPF. Here the CDR3 DNA reads TGCAGTGCAGAAAGACAGGGGGCAAACCCCTTC.

CDR3 sequence (DNA): TGTGCCAGTAACCTGGGGCGTACTAACACTGAAGCTTTCTTT. Its translation is CASNLGRTNTEAFF. The chain is built from TRBV19 and TRBJ1-1; tentative D call: TRBD1 (5 bases). V lost 7 bases to trimming and J lost 2 bases, with 14 bases between them. Germline V CDR1 and CDR2: LNHDA, SQIVND (reference sequence). The CDR3 is 14 residues long.

This clone has only one observation. Just one base apart from a much larger clone, this may be a read error. Other DNA sequences in this specimen translate into the identical CDR3. The genes are TRBV9 and TRBJ2-1, with 7 bases identical to TRBD2. V lost 0 bases and J lost 0; bases outside the gene matches: 0. Germline V gene data show CDR1 as SGDLS and CDR2 as YYNGEE. The CDR3 extends over 15 amino acids. CDR3 sequence (DNA): TGTGCCAGCAGCGTAGCGGGGGGCTCCTACAATGAGCAGTTCTTC. It yields the protein CASSVAGGSYNEQFF.

The chain carries TRBV9 and TRBJ2-2; TRBD2 might be the D (5 bases). This CDR3 contains 13 residues. In germline, CDR1 is SGDLS, CDR2 YYNGEE. V lost 3 bases to trimming and J lost 3 bases, with 6 bases between them. In DNA form, the CDR3 reads TGTGCCAGCAGCGCCGGGGACACCGGGGAGCTGTTTTTT. Its translation is CASSAGDTGELFF.

This sequence joins TRBV7-2 and TRBJ2-3; TRBD2 matches at 8 bases. The CDR3 totals 16 residues. In germline, CDR1 is SGHTA, CDR2 FQGNSA. The junction had 16 bases not matched to a gene; V was cut back by 8 bases and J by 6 bases. The CDR3: CASGRHGIAGSDTQYF. For the CDR3, the DNA is TGTGCCAGCGGACGGCACGGGATAGCGGGATCCGATACGCAGTATTTT.

The chain recombines TRBV4-1 with TRBJ1-2; TRBD1 agrees at 7 bases. V lost 2 bases and J lost 1; bases outside the gene matches: 7. Germline loops: CDR1 MGHRA, CDR2 YSYEKL. The CDR3 is 16 amino acids. The CDR3: CASSQPTGNLNYGYTF. Written as DNA, the CDR3 is TGCGCCAGCAGCCAACCGACAGGGAATCTTAACTATGGCTACACCTTC.

This clone was observed once. The chain couples TRBV6-5 to TRBJ1-1; the match to TRBD1 covers 7 bases. Losses at the gene ends were 4 bases for V and 5 bases for J; bases not matched to a gene: 13. This CDR3 has 16 residues. Germline CDR1 is MNHEY and CDR2 is SVGAGI. The CDR3 bases are TGTGCCAGCAGTTTCCGAACCACGACAGGGCCTACTGAAGCTTTCTTT. This codes for CASSFRTTTGPTEAFF.

The chain links TRBV18 to TRBJ1-1; D unresolved. The CDR3 runs to 14 residues. CDR1 is KGHSH, CDR2 LQKENI, per germline. V was cut by 3 bases and J by 1 base, with 9 bases left in between. The CDR3 region has the DNA TGTGCCAGCTCACCGAGCGAGGGGAACACTGAAGCTTTCTTT. Amino acids: CASSPSEGNTEAFF. The full variable domain, in which reference TRBV18 and TRBJ1-1 provide the parts outside the CDR3, is NAGVMQNPRHLVRRRGQEARLRCSPMKGHSHVYWYRQLPEEGLKFMVYLQKENIIDESGMPKERFSAEFPKEGPSILRIQQVVRGDSAAYFCASSPSEGNTEAFFGQGTRLTVV.

The gene calls are TRBV18 and TRBJ2-5, with TRBD1 matching over 7 bases. From germline, CDR1 is KGHSH and CDR2 LQKENI. The V segment lost 7 bases and the J segment 2 bases; nucleotides outside the gene matches: 4. The CDR3 spans 13 residues. The CDR3, as DNA: TGTGCCAGCTTACGGGACAGACAAGAGACCCAGTACTTC. This encodes CASLRDRQETQYF.

This sequence joins TRBV9 and TRBJ2-7; 9 bases are shared with TRBD1. CDR1 is SGDLS and CDR2 is YYNGEE in the germline V gene. There are 16 residues in the CDR3. V was pared by 0 bases and J by 3 bases, with 7 bases of the junction left unmatched. This chain's CDR3 is CASSVDGQGLLYEQYF. The CDR3 nucleotides are TGTGCCAGCAGCGTAGACGGACAGGGGCTTCTCTACGAGCAGTACTTC.

V and J are TRBV3-1 (or the pseudogene TRBV3-2) and TRBJ2-4; D perhaps matches TRBD2 (6 bases). Germline V gene data show CDR1 as LGHDT and CDR2 as YNNKEL (reference sequence). The CDR3 totals 15 residues. Trimming left V 6 bases short and J 7 bases short, with 19 bases between. For the CDR3, the DNA is TGTGCCAGCAGTTTTACACTAGCCGCGCAGAACATTCAGTACTTC. This translates into CASSFTLAAQNIQYF.

The chain is built from TRBV11-2 and TRBJ2-3; D might be TRBD2 (6 bases). The CDR3 extends over 15 amino acids. Per germline, CDR1 SGHAT and CDR2 FQNNGV. With 4 bases removed from V and 0 bases from J, the gap between germline ends came to 11 bases. The CDR3 loop is CASSSRAGSTDTQYF. The DNA for the CDR3 is TGTGCCAGCAGCTCCCGGGCGGGAAGCACAGATACGCAGTATTTT.

The V gene is TRBV10-3, the J gene TRBJ2-3; the match to TRBD2 covers 8 bases. The CDR3 consists of 16 residues. Losses at the gene ends were 3 bases for V and 10 bases for J; bases not matched to a gene: 15. Germline CDR1 reads ENHRY; CDR2 reads SYGVKD. CDR3: CAISEVQRGHGGAQYF. For the CDR3, the DNA is TGTGCCATCAGTGAAGTTCAGCGGGGGCACGGGGGGGCGCAGTATTTT.

The chain uses TRBV10-3 and TRBJ1-2; 10 nucleotides line up with TRBD1. The J segment lost 7 bases and the V segment lost 3 bases, leaving 20 bases of the junction unmatched. There are 19 residues in the CDR3. CDR1 ENHRY and CDR2 SYGVKD come from the germline V gene. CDR3 in DNA: TGTGCCATCAGTGATCCCGTGGGGACAGGGGTAGCAGGTGTCGGTGGCTACACCTTC. It translates to CAISDPVGTGVAGVGGYTF.

This chain uses TRBV7-2 with TRBJ1-2; D ambiguous. This CDR3 region has 12 residues. Germline V gene data show CDR1 as SGHTA and CDR2 as FQGNSA. Trimming took off 2 bases at V and 3 bases at J, with 4 bases between the two ends. This CDR3 reads CASSLIDYGYTF. In nucleotides, the CDR3 is TGTGCCAGCAGCTTAATCGACTATGGCTACACCTTC.

The V gene is TRBV19, the J gene TRBJ1-5; no firm D call. V was shortened by 5 bases and J by 5 bases, with 16 bases between the two germline ends. The CDR3 consists of 15 residues. Germline-derived CDR1 and CDR2 are LNHDA and SQIVND (reference sequence). The CDR3 reads CASSPRRQLDQPQHF. CDR3 nucleotides: TGTGCCAGTAGTCCCCGGAGGCAGCTAGATCAGCCCCAGCATTTT.

The rearrangement joins TRBV4-1 to TRBJ1-1; D gene uncertain. Germline V gene lookup returns CDR1 MGHRA and CDR2 YSYEKL. The V end was cut by 3 bases, the J end by 0 bases, with 8 bases between. The length of the CDR3 is 14 residues. CDR3 sequence: CASSHPGLNTEAFF. In DNA, the CDR3 is TGCGCCAGCAGCCACCCGGGATTGAACACTGAAGCTTTCTTT.

The rearrangement joins TRBV27 to TRBJ1-2; D not certain. The germline V and J ends were trimmed by 6 bases and 0 bases, with 11 bases remaining between them. Germline CDR1 and CDR2: MNHEY and SMNVEV (reference sequence). This CDR3 is built from 14 residues. DNA for the CDR3: TGTGCCAGCAGGGCAGATTCACCTAACTATGGCTACACCTTC. Protein sequence: CASRADSPNYGYTF.

For the CDR3, the DNA is TGCGCCAGCAGCCAAGCTCGGCCAGGGGCAGCCTACGAGCAGTACTTC. This translates into CASSQARPGAAYEQYF. This sequence joins TRBV4-1 and TRBJ2-7; a possible D gene is TRBD1 (6 bases). The germline gives CDR1 MGHRA, CDR2 YSYEKL. CDR3 length: 16 amino acids. V was pared by 1 base and J by 2 bases, with 15 bases between.

V is TRBV10-3 and J is TRBJ2-7, with a tentative D call TRBD1 (6 bases). The CDR3 is made up of 14 amino acids. Per the germline V gene, CDR1 is ENHRY and CDR2 is SYGVKD. Trimming took off 4 bases at V and 3 bases at J, with 13 bases between the two ends. The CDR3 bases are TGTGCCATCAGTGCCCCGTCACAGGGCTACGAGCAGTACTTC. Translation: CAISAPSQGYEQYF.

V and J are TRBV12-3 or TRBV12-4 and TRBJ1-1; D uncertain. CDR3 length: 13 residues. V dropped 5 bases and J dropped 6 bases, with 13 bases sitting between them. Here the CDR3 reads CASSPPSVAEAFF. The CDR3 coding sequence is TGTGCCAGCAGTCCCCCTTCAGTCGCTGAAGCTTTCTTT.

The gene calls are TRBV6-4 and TRBJ2-2; D might be TRBD2 (7 bases). V was cut by 2 bases and J by 5 bases, with 15 bases left in between. Germline V gene sequence: CDR1 MRHNA, CDR2 SNTAGT. The CDR3 loop spans 16 amino acids. CDR3 bases: TGTGCCAGCAGTGACCTTCCGGGGGGCCGAACCGGGGAGCTGTTTTTT. It codes for CASSDLPGGRTGELFF.

This chain connects TRBV7-9 to TRBJ1-6; D gene unclear. V dropped 2 bases and J dropped 13 bases, with 9 bases sitting between them. CDR1 and CDR2 (germline): SEHNR, FQNEAQ (reference sequence). The length of the CDR3 is 12 residues. The CDR3 DNA sequence: TGTGCCAGCAGCTTACCCCCGTCGCCCCTCCACTTT. Translating it yields CASSLPPSPLHF.

The chain links TRBV3-1 (or the pseudogene TRBV3-2) to TRBJ2-7; D call uncertain. Trimming took off 4 bases at V and 3 bases at J, with 13 bases between the two ends. The germline V gene has CDR1 LGHDT and CDR2 YNNKEL (reference sequence). The CDR3 contains 14 residues. The CDR3 DNA sequence: TGTGCCAGCAGCCCACCTAACAGTGTCTACGAGCAGTACTTC. Translating it yields CASSPPNSVYEQYF.

V gene TRBV5-1 combines with J gene TRBJ2-3, with 8 bases aligning to TRBD2. CDR1 SGHRS and CDR2 YFSETQ come from the germline V gene. The CDR3 extends over 15 amino acids. After removal of 0 bases from V and 0 bases from J, the junction contained 0 bases not matched to a gene. CDR3 nucleotide sequence: TGCGCCAGCAGCTTGGGCGGGGGGAGCACAGATACGCAGTATTTT. This gives the protein CASSLGGGSTDTQYF.